The entry below describes one TCR beta chain. What antigen it recognizes has not been identified. Per-base qualities were not stored, and no clone one base away is much larger. The library was made by the immunoSEQ multiplex PCR assay. The original pipeline was this. A statistical classification framework was developed to diagnose cytomegalovirus status using the catalog of TCR beta chain sequences. Entries here come from immuneACCESS through TCRdb and include only in-frame sequences with V and J called. Some clones fail to appear in such tables; in the studies checked, an unresolved V gene covers under half of the shortfall, and the cause of the remainder is unknown. V and J calls plus clone size are reproduced from that table; the DNA served to infer D and trimming. In this sample the table shows about 130,000 clones, about 88% of which occur a single time. The top ten clonotypes cover 0.95% to 1.5% of the sample.

The sample originates from a study of cytomegalovirus exposure and HLA in healthy donors (dated 2017 in TCRdb). Context from the whole study: A later analysis indicated that the 95 to 150 validation repertoires were generated on the platform also employed for the 720 or so repertoires of the first cohort. The study aimed to test whether cataloging public T cell receptors could reveal signatures of past pathogen exposure. Along with the 666-subject first cohort, a separate validation cohort of approximately 110 different subjects was used. To predict cytomegalovirus infection status, the study brought together high-throughput TCR immunosequencing, statistical association of individual TCRs with disease status, and machine learning.

The paper's findings and limits, for the study overall: The study gave a list of about 170 TCR beta chains associated with cytomegalovirus. All 130 or so repertoires were used to score co-occurrence in the validation cohort in a later analysis, because that analysis had no HLA typing for the cohort. Three of the identified cytomegalovirus-associated TCR beta chains were confirmed in vitro to be specific for cytomegalovirus antigens. The authors suggested that the approach could potentially be generalized to other disease states and immunological phenotypes. Of the cluster scores, 85% to 95% were above 0 in a later analysis, which found that TCRs clustered in the first cohort also tended to co-occur in the 120 validation repertoires. The classifier was reported to diagnose cytomegalovirus status with high specificity and sensitivity in both the original and validation cohorts. Most TCR sequences were seen in very few donors, while some public TCRs were found in many individuals.

The donors belonged to the validation cohort of approximately 130 subjects, which was separate from the approximately 660-subject first cohort. Via the germline V gene (reference sequence), CDR1 is WNHNN and CDR2 SYGVQD. From cysteine to phenylalanine, the CDR3 is 15 amino acids long. Just CDR3 DNA is preserved here, 45 bases in frame from base 1. Trimming removed 1 base from V and 3 bases from J; the gene matches leave 2 bases unexplained. Sequencing input: PBMCs. The chain couples TRBV10-1 to TRBJ2-1; 8 nucleotides in the junction match TRBD2. The sequence was collected from a woman under 30 in good health and CMV-seronegative. Here the CDR3 is given as CASSEYRGGYNEQFF. The base sequence is TGCGCCAGCAGTGAGTACCGGGGGGGCTACAATGAGCAGTTCTTC.